A single sample gave rise to the 3 T cell receptor beta chains below, sequenced in a study of blood T cell repertoires in COVID-19. This table comes from immunoSEQ multiplex PCR, and its TCRdb copy is limited to in-frame clones, with some not included. The top ten clones hold approximately 9% of a sample with about 300,000 clones, 83% of them seen once. Sequenced sample: peripheral blood. The receptors stem from a woman in her forties or fifties who had recovered from COVID-19.

V is TRBV3-1 (or the pseudogene TRBV3-2) and J is TRBJ1-4, with D hard to call. Germline V lookup: CDR1 LGHDT, CDR2 YNNKEL (reference sequence). V was trimmed by 1 base and J by 8 bases, leaving 8 bases between them. This CDR3 comprises 13 residues. CDR3 in amino acids: CASSQGGGEKLFF. In DNA, the CDR3 is TGTGCCAGCAGCCAAGGGGGAGGGGAAAAACTGTTTTTT.

V gene TRBV6-5 combines with J gene TRBJ1-1, with a possible D match to TRBD1 (5 bases). Trimming took 6 bases from V and 4 from J, leaving 15 bases between them. This CDR3 region has 14 residues. Germline V gene sequence: CDR1 MNHEY, CDR2 SVGAGI. The CDR3 region has the DNA TGTGCCAGCAGGGACCCTGTACAGGTCACTGAAGCTTTCTTT. Protein product: CASRDPVQVTEAFF.

The genes are TRBV7-2 and TRBJ1-1; the match to TRBD1 covers 9 bases. Losses at the gene ends were 4 bases for V and 8 bases for J; bases not matched to a gene: 11. The CDR3 loop spans 15 amino acids. Germline-derived CDR1 and CDR2 are SGHTA and FQGNSA. The CDR3 here is CASSSGPGQGAEAFF. DNA for the CDR3: TGTGCCAGCAGCTCCGGTCCGGGACAGGGCGCAGAAGCTTTCTTT.